A selection of T cell receptor beta chains follows, all from one sample in a study of naive and memory T cell subsets. TCRdb re-derived calls from the UMI-ligation and nested PCR reads in MiXCR, one entry per CDR3 protein. Altogether roughly 91,000 distinct CDR3 sequences are present, roughly 14% being singletons, with the ten largest covering approximately 0.93%. Sequenced: central memory CD4+ T cells from blood. The receptors here all came from a human donor in good health. The CDR3 runs from the conserved cysteine through the conserved F or W. D genes are given only for firm matches. The size of a clone is reported for some rows only, either as once, few or many, or as a class for expanded clones.

v_gene: TRBV7-2
abundance: NA
d_gene: TRBD1
j_gene: TRBJ1-3
CDR3nt: TGTGCCAGCAGCCCCCGACAGGGGGACTCTGGAAACACCATATATTTT
CDR3aa: CASSPRQGDSGNTIYF

v_gene: TRBV5-1
abundance: NA
d_gene: NA
j_gene: TRBJ1-1
CDR3nt: TGCGCCAGCAGCTTATCGGGGCAGAGAGGGACTGAAGCTTTCTTT
CDR3aa: CASSLSGQRGTEAFF

v_gene: TRBV30
abundance: few
d_gene: TRBD1
j_gene: TRBJ1-1
CDR3nt: TGTGCCTGGAGTGACCGGGACAGGGAAGCTTTCTTT
CDR3aa: CAWSDRDREAFF

v_gene: TRBV20-1
abundance: NA
d_gene: TRBD2
j_gene: TRBJ2-3
CDR3nt: TGCAGTGCTAGCGCTAGCGGGAGCGGTACAGATACGCAGTATTTT
CDR3aa: CSASASGSGTDTQYF

v_gene: TRBV29-1
abundance: many
d_gene: NA
j_gene: TRBJ2-1
CDR3nt: TGCAGCGTTGAAGATCTACAGGGTAATTCCTACAATGAGCAGTTCTTC
CDR3aa: CSVEDLQGNSYNEQFF

v_gene: TRBV5-5
abundance: NA
d_gene: NA
j_gene: TRBJ2-3
CDR3nt: TGTGCCAGCAGCTTACAGAGCTACCCCACAGATACGCAGTATTTT
CDR3aa: CASSLQSYPTDTQYF

v_gene: TRBV30
abundance: few
d_gene: NA
j_gene: TRBJ1-5
CDR3nt: TGTGCCTATACAATCGGGGCAGGGCAAGGGCGCAATCAGCCCCAGCATTTT
CDR3aa: CAYTIGAGQGRNQPQHF

v_gene: TRBV30
abundance: once
d_gene: NA
j_gene: TRBJ1-5
CDR3nt: TGTGCCTGGAGTGGGACAGAAGGTACTCAGCCCCAGCATTTT
CDR3aa: CAWSGTEGTQPQHF

v_gene: TRBV29-1
abundance: NA
d_gene: TRBD1
j_gene: TRBJ2-5
CDR3nt: TGCAGCGCGGGCGGACAGGCCGGGGAGACCCAGTACTTC
CDR3aa: CSAGGQAGETQYF

v_gene: TRBV12-3/TRBV12-4
abundance: NA
d_gene: NA
j_gene: TRBJ2-1
CDR3nt: TGTGCCACCGAGGAACCCGGGTCTTGGTCCCATCACTACAATGAGCAGTTCTTC
CDR3aa: CATEEPGSWSHHYNEQFF

v_gene: TRBV10-3
abundance: many
d_gene: TRBD2
j_gene: TRBJ2-1
CDR3nt: TGTGCCATCAGCCCCTCCGCGGGAGTACAAAATGAGCAGTTCTTC
CDR3aa: CAISPSAGVQNEQFF

v_gene: TRBV5-1
abundance: NA
d_gene: TRBD2
j_gene: TRBJ2-7
CDR3nt: TGCGCCAGCAGCTTCTCGACTAGCGGGGCAGCCGAGCAGTACTTC
CDR3aa: CASSFSTSGAAEQYF

v_gene: TRBV29-1
abundance: NA
d_gene: NA
j_gene: TRBJ1-1
CDR3nt: TGCAGCGTTCCGGGGCGCACTGAAGCTTTCTTT
CDR3aa: CSVPGRTEAFF

v_gene: TRBV18
abundance: many
d_gene: TRBD2
j_gene: TRBJ2-1
CDR3nt: TGTGCCAGCTCACCACAGGCTAGCGGGAACTACAATGAGCAGTTCTTC
CDR3aa: CASSPQASGNYNEQFF

v_gene: TRBV19
abundance: NA
d_gene: TRBD1
j_gene: TRBJ2-5
CDR3nt: TGTGCCAGTGGGGACAGGGGGTCCCCCAACCAAGAGACCCAGTACTTC
CDR3aa: CASGDRGSPNQETQYF

v_gene: TRBV2
abundance: NA
d_gene: NA
j_gene: TRBJ1-5
CDR3nt: TGTGCCAGCAGTGTGGGGGGACTAAAGCCCCAGCATTTT
CDR3aa: CASSVGGLKPQHF

v_gene: TRBV18
abundance: few
d_gene: TRBD1
j_gene: TRBJ2-3
CDR3nt: TGTGCCAGCTCCCTCACAGGGGGCGCTTACACAGATACGCAGTATTTT
CDR3aa: CASSLTGGAYTDTQYF

v_gene: TRBV28
abundance: NA
d_gene: TRBD2
j_gene: TRBJ2-1
CDR3nt: TGTGCCAGCAGCGAGAGACTAGCGGGAAGTGGTGATGAGCAGTTCTTC
CDR3aa: CASSERLAGSGDEQFF

v_gene: TRBV5-1
abundance: many
d_gene: NA
j_gene: TRBJ2-7
CDR3nt: TGCGCCAGCAGCGCTGACTATACCTACGAGCAGTACTTC
CDR3aa: CASSADYTYEQYF

v_gene: TRBV12-5
abundance: few
d_gene: TRBD2
j_gene: TRBJ2-7
CDR3nt: TGTGCTAGTGGTTTGCTGTTAGCGGGGGCCTCCTACGAGCAGTACTTC
CDR3aa: CASGLLLAGASYEQYF

v_gene: TRBV24-1
abundance: many
d_gene: NA
j_gene: TRBJ2-1
CDR3nt: TGTGCCACCAGCGGCCGCGGAGCCTTCCACAATGAGCAGTTCTTC
CDR3aa: CATSGRGAFHNEQFF

v_gene: TRBV5-1
abundance: few
d_gene: TRBD1
j_gene: TRBJ2-3
CDR3nt: TGCGCCAGCAGCTTGGTCGCGACAGGGTCGGATACGCAGTATTTT
CDR3aa: CASSLVATGSDTQYF

v_gene: TRBV7-2
abundance: few
d_gene: NA
j_gene: TRBJ2-3
CDR3nt: TGTGCCAGCAGCTCACAGGTGGGCACAGATACGCAGTATTTT
CDR3aa: CASSSQVGTDTQYF

v_gene: TRBV27
abundance: NA
d_gene: NA
j_gene: TRBJ1-5
CDR3nt: TGTGCCAGCAGGCGAGCTGTGGTTGGCAATCAGCCCCAGCATTTT
CDR3aa: CASRRAVVGNQPQHF

v_gene: TRBV11-2
abundance: few
d_gene: NA
j_gene: TRBJ2-1
CDR3nt: TGTGCCAGCAGCTTAGGGCTTGGTGAGCAGTTCTTC
CDR3aa: CASSLGLGEQFF

v_gene: TRBV2
abundance: NA
d_gene: TRBD1
j_gene: TRBJ1-2
CDR3nt: TGTGCCAGCAGAACAGACAGGGGGAACTATGGCTACACCTTC
CDR3aa: CASRTDRGNYGYTF